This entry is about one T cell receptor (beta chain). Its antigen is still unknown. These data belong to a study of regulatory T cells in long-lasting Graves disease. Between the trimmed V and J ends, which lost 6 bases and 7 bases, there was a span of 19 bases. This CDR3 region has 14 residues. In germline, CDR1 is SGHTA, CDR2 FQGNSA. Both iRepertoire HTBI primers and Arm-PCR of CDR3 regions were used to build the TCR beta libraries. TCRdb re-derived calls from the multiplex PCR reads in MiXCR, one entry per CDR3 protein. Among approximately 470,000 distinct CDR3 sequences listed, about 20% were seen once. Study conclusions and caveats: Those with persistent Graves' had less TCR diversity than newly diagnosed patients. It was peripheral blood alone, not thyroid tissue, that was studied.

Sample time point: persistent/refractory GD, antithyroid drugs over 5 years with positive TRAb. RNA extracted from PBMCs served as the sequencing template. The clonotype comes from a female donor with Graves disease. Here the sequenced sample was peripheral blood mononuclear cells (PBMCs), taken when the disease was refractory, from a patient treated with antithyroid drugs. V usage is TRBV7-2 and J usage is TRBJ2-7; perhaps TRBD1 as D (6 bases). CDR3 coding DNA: TGTGCCAGCAGTTCCATAGGGGGTCGGCGGGAGCAGTACTTC. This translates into CASSSIGGRREQYF.